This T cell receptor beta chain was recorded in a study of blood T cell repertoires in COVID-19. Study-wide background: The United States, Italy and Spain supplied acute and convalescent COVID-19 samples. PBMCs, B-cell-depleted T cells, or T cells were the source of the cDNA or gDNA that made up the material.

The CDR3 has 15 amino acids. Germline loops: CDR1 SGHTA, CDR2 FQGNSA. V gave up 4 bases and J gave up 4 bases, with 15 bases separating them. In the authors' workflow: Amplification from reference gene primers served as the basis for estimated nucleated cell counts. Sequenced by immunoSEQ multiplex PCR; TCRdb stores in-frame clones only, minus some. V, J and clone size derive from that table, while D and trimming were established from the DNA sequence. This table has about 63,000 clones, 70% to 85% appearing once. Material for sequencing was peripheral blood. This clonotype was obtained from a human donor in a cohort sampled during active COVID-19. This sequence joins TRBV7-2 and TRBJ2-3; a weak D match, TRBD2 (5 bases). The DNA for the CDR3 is TGTGCCAGCAGCTGGGTGGGAGCAGATTCAGATACGCAGTATTTT. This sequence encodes CASSWVGADSDTQYF.